The present T cell receptor (beta chain) was sequenced within a study of blood T cells in healthy people across ages. Study summary: Template-switching capture recovered about one barcoded beta molecule per two T cells. Findings and limits, study-wide: The study could not conclusively compare naive and antigen-experienced cells, given its unsorted PBMCs. Significant beta diversity loss was already apparent by age approximately 37, declining roughly linearly. CMV infection status of these donors was not known.

This clonotype has more than one count but fewer than ten. What it binds is unknown. The germline V gene has CDR1 LGHNA and CDR2 YNFKEQ. After removal of 3 bases from V and 7 bases from J, the junction contained 9 bases not matched to a gene. CDR3 length: 15 residues. With a J-beta primer mix and a sample-barcoded 5' primer, a second PCR ran about 7 to 12 cycles. TCRdb reanalysed the 5' RACE reads using MiXCR and keeps one entry per CDR3 protein. The repertoire holds 700,000 to 950,000 distinct CDR3 sequences, about 62% seen once, with about 20% in the top ten. V and J are TRBV4-2 and TRBJ2-1; 7 bases line up with TRBD1. Input material: blood. The clonotype was recovered from a young man in good health. The CDR3 region is CASSQPPGQLNEQFF. CDR3 DNA sequence: TGTGCCAGCAGCCAGCCCCCGGGACAGCTAAATGAGCAGTTCTTC.